The 28 T cell receptor beta chains below were found in one sample sequenced in a study of PD-L1 blockade in urothelial cancer. Time point denoted: peripheral blood 6 weeks after treatment start. Profiling relied on immunoSEQ multiplex PCR, and the TCRdb table lists in-frame clones only, not all of them. The table lists roughly 76,000 clones, less than 95% of them singletons. Sequenced material: PBMCs, taken around atezolizumab (anti-PD-L1) treatment. The receptor set was obtained from a woman older than 75 with urothelial cancer.

The chain links TRBV6-6 to TRBJ1-4, with 9 bases fitting TRBD1. This CDR3 is 15 amino acids long. The V segment lost 7 bases and the J segment 2 bases; nucleotides outside the gene matches: 5. Germline V gene sequence: CDR1 MNHNY, CDR2 SVGAGI (reference sequence). CDR3 loop: CASKDTGGTNEKLFF. CDR3 DNA sequence: TGTGCCAGCAAAGATACAGGGGGCACTAATGAAAAACTGTTTTTT.

The V call is TRBV18, the J call TRBJ2-5; the match to TRBD1 covers 10 bases. This CDR3 comprises 17 residues. Germline V gene data show CDR1 as KGHSH and CDR2 as LQKENI. The trim removed 0 bases at V and 4 bases at J, leaving 8 bases unmatched. The chain's CDR3 is CASSPPAGDRGRETQYF. DNA of the CDR3: TGTGCCAGCTCACCACCGGCGGGGGACAGGGGTCGAGAGACCCAGTACTTC. Full variable domain (remainder filled in from reference TRBV18 and TRBJ2-5): NAGVMQNPRHLVRRRGQEARLRCSPMKGHSHVYWYRQLPEEGLKFMVYLQKENIIDESGMPKERFSAEFPKEGPSILRIQQVVRGDSAAYFCASSPPAGDRGRETQYFGPGTRLLVL.

The chain employs TRBV6-5 and TRBJ2-5; 7 bases line up with TRBD2. The CDR3 sequence is 12 residues long. Germline lookup yields CDR1 MNHEY and CDR2 SVGAGI. V shed 6 bases, J shed 7 bases, and the junction held 5 bases outside the gene matches. The CDR3 spells CASRAGPLTQYF. The CDR3 DNA sequence: TGTGCCAGCAGAGCGGGACCTCTGACCCAGTACTTC.

The rearrangement uses TRBV19 and TRBJ1-5; D remains unclear. Germline CDR1 reads LNHDA; CDR2 reads SQIVND (reference sequence). The CDR3 has 16 residues. V was clipped by 1 base and J by 4 bases, with 14 bases between them. As DNA, the CDR3 is TGTGCCAGTAGTATAGCTCCGGGATGGATAAATCAGCCCCAGCATTTT. Translating it yields CASSIAPGWINQPQHF.

V and J are TRBV6-1 and TRBJ2-7; 7 bases are a match to TRBD2. Germline V gene data show CDR1 as MNHNS and CDR2 as SASEGT. The CDR3 is 12 amino acids. V shed 6 bases, J shed 1 base, and the junction held 0 bases outside the gene matches. The chain's CDR3 is CASSGGSYEQYF. The CDR3 DNA is TGTGCCAGCAGCGGGGGGTCCTACGAGCAGTACTTC.

This chain links TRBV19 with TRBJ2-7; the match to TRBD1 covers 7 bases. The CDR3 spans 16 residues. CDR1 LNHDA and CDR2 SQIVND come from the germline V gene (reference sequence). V shed 6 bases and J 3 bases; nucleotides not matched to a gene: 14. CDR3 DNA sequence: TGTGCCAGTAGCCCGCTCAGACAGGGATATTTCTACGAGCAGTACTTC. Translated: CASSPLRQGYFYEQYF.

This chain uses TRBV30 with TRBJ2-7; D not resolved. V lost 3 bases to trimming and J lost 5 bases, with 8 bases between them. The germline gives CDR1 GTSNPN, CDR2 SVGIG (reference sequence). The CDR3 covers 11 residues. CDR3 DNA: TGTGCCTGGAGCCTGTATAACGAGCAGTACTTC. Protein product: CAWSLYNEQYF.

This clone came up once. The chain joins TRBV6-1 to TRBJ2-7, with D perhaps TRBD1 (6 bases). V shed 1 base and J shed 4 bases, with 11 bases lying between them. The CDR3 totals 14 residues. Germline V CDR1 and CDR2: MNHNS, SASEGT. CDR3 sequence: CASSEVGTSYEQYF. As DNA, the CDR3 is TGTGCCAGCAGTGAAGTTGGGACATCTTACGAGCAGTACTTC.

This chain joins TRBV28 and TRBJ2-2; D is possibly TRBD2 (6 bases). Germline CDR1 MDHEN, CDR2 SYDVKM. The V gene lost 3 bases and the J gene lost 1 base, with 9 bases spanning the gap. The length of the CDR3 is 15 residues. CDR3 bases: TGTGCCAGCAGTTTTGGGGGGTGGAACACCGGGGAGCTGTTTTTT. This gives the protein CASSFGGWNTGELFF. Together with reference TRBV28 and TRBJ2-2, the CDR3 gives the full variable domain: DVKVTQSSRYLVKRTGEKVFLECVQDMDHENMFWYRQDPGLGLRLIYFSYDVKMKEKGDIPEGYSVSREKKERFSLILESASTNQTSMYLCASSFGGWNTGELFFGEGSRLTVL.

The chain links TRBV30 to TRBJ2-3; tentatively, D is TRBD2 (5 bases). This CDR3 spans 13 amino acids. Trimming took 0 bases from V and 3 from J, leaving 7 bases between them. In germline, CDR1 is GTSNPN, CDR2 SVGIG (reference sequence). The CDR3 coding sequence is TGTGCCTGGAGTGTACCGGGAACAGATACGCAGTATTTT. It specifies CAWSVPGTDTQYF.

The J gene is TRBJ2-7, the V gene TRBV10-3; TRBD1 might be the D (6 bases). The CDR3 totals 15 residues. Germline CDR1 and CDR2: ENHRY and SYGVKD. V lost 6 bases, J lost 3 bases, and 18 bases lay in between. The CDR3 bases are TGTGCCATCAGCCTGAGTCTTGACAGGATCTACGAGCAGTACTTC. This encodes CAISLSLDRIYEQYF.

V is TRBV30 and J is TRBJ2-1; TRBD1 matches 8 bases. After removal of 3 bases from V and 12 bases from J, the junction contained 4 bases not matched to a gene. Germline loops: CDR1 GTSNPN, CDR2 SVGIG (reference sequence). This CDR3 is built from 11 residues. Here the CDR3 reads CAWRVGTGQFF. Here the CDR3 DNA reads TGTGCCTGGAGGGTAGGGACAGGGCAGTTCTTC.

The chain employs TRBV5-5 and TRBJ2-3; D possibly corresponds to TRBD2 (6 bases). Germline lookup yields CDR1 SGHKS and CDR2 YYEKEE (reference sequence). V lost 0 bases and J 1 base, leaving 9 bases between the germline ends. The CDR3 totals 15 residues. CDR3 DNA sequence: TGTGCCAGCAGCTTGGGGGGGGTGGGCACAGATACGCAGTATTTT. Amino acids: CASSLGGVGTDTQYF.

The chain carries TRBV5-1 and TRBJ2-6; D is uncertain. The V end was cut by 4 bases, the J end by 2 bases, with 10 bases between. This CDR3 has 15 residues. Germline V gene data show CDR1 as SGHRS and CDR2 as YFSETQ. DNA for the CDR3: TGCGCCAGCAGCCAACCTAAAGCTGGGGCCAACGTCCTGACTTTC. Its protein product is CASSQPKAGANVLTF.

The rearrangement uses TRBV5-1 and TRBJ1-1; 8 bases match TRBD1. The CDR3 is 15 residues long. CDR1 SGHRS and CDR2 YFSETQ come from the germline V gene. Trimming cost V 0 bases and J 8 bases; bases outside gene matches: 9. The CDR3 region is CASSLAQGARFEAFF. The CDR3 region has the DNA TGCGCCAGCAGCTTGGCCCAGGGGGCTCGATTCGAAGCTTTCTTT.

This sequence joins TRBV6-5 and TRBJ1-4, with TRBD1 identical over 7 bases. Germline-derived CDR1 and CDR2 are MNHEY and SVGAGI. J was trimmed by 8 bases and V by 7 bases; bases with no gene match: 10. The CDR3 consists of 14 residues. The CDR3 coding sequence is TGTGCCAGCAAAACAGGGGTATTAAGAGAAAAACTGTTTTTT. Translating it yields CASKTGVLREKLFF.

J is TRBJ2-7 and V is TRBV7-9, with 10 bases matching TRBD1. CDR3 length: 16 amino acids. Germline V lookup: CDR1 SEHNR, CDR2 FQNEAQ (reference sequence). J lost 1 base, V lost 3 bases, and 6 bases had no gene match. The CDR3 coding sequence is TGTGCCAGCAGCTTGATGGGACAGGGGACTTCCTACGAGCAGTACTTC. It encodes CASSLMGQGTSYEQYF.

The chain recombines TRBV11-1 with TRBJ2-5; 10 nucleotides match TRBD2. The V segment lost 4 bases and the J segment 4 bases; nucleotides outside the gene matches: 3. Looked up from germline, CDR1 is SGHAT and CDR2 is FQDESV (reference sequence). The CDR3 length is 14 residues. Here the CDR3 reads CASSSPSGRETQYF. CDR3 DNA: TGTGCCAGCAGCTCCCCTAGCGGGAGAGAGACCCAGTACTTC.

The chain uses TRBV4-2 and TRBJ2-6; a possible D gene is TRBD2 (6 bases). This CDR3 spans 17 amino acids. V was clipped by 3 bases and J by 0 bases, with 12 bases between them. CDR1 and CDR2 from the germline V gene are LGHNA and YNFKEQ. The chain's CDR3 is CASSQEGRNSGANVLTF. DNA of the CDR3: TGTGCCAGCAGCCAGGAGGGACGGAACTCTGGGGCCAACGTCCTGACTTTC.

The chain carries TRBV7-9 and TRBJ2-7; D not resolved. The V gene's germline CDR1 is SEHNR and CDR2 FQNEAQ (reference sequence). The length of the CDR3 is 12 residues. V dropped 5 bases and J dropped 4 bases, with 9 bases sitting between them. The CDR3 nucleotides are TGTGCCAGCAGCCTGACGACTTACGAGCAGTACTTC. Translated: CASSLTTYEQYF. Complete variable domain (other parts from reference TRBV7-9 and TRBJ2-7): DTGVSQNPRHKITKRGQNVTFRCDPISEHNRLYWYRQTLGQGPEFLTYFQNEAQLEKSRLLSDRFSAERPKGSFSTLEIQRTEQGDSAMYLCASSLTTYEQYFGPGTRLTVT.

V usage is TRBV29-1 and J usage is TRBJ1-1, with 8 bases aligning to TRBD1. Germline CDR1 reads SQVTM; CDR2 reads ANQGSEA. V lost 1 base and J lost 11; bases outside the gene matches: 12. The CDR3 extends over 14 amino acids. CDR3 sequence: CSVEARQGKSGAFF. The CDR3 DNA is TGCAGCGTTGAAGCCCGACAGGGGAAGAGCGGGGCTTTCTTT.

The CDR3 coding sequence is TGTGCCAGCAGCCAAGATCGTAGCGTGAACGAGCAGTACTTC. Residues: CASSQDRSVNEQYF. This rearrangement joins TRBV14 to TRBJ2-7; perhaps TRBD2 as D (5 bases). The germline gives CDR1 SGHDN, CDR2 FVKESK. The CDR3 consists of 14 residues. The V gene lost 0 bases and the J gene lost 5 bases, with 11 bases spanning the gap.

CDR3 amino acids: CASSPVQGLDGYTF. DNA of the CDR3: TGTGCCAGCTCACCGGTCCAGGGGTTGGATGGCTACACCTTC. V and J are TRBV18 and TRBJ1-2; D is possibly TRBD1 (6 bases). Germline CDR1 and CDR2: KGHSH and LQKENI. The CDR3 contains 14 residues. The ends were cut back, 3 bases at V and 6 bases at J, with 14 bases in the middle.

The chain couples TRBV27 to TRBJ2-7, with D perhaps TRBD1 (6 bases). Per the germline V gene, CDR1 is MNHEY and CDR2 is SMNVEV (reference sequence). The CDR3 has 16 residues. V lost 0 bases to trimming and J lost 3 bases, with 15 bases between them. The DNA of the CDR3 is TGTGCCAGCAGTTTATCGGCAGGGGTAAAGGTCTACGAGCAGTACTTC. Encoded protein: CASSLSAGVKVYEQYF.

J is TRBJ1-1 and V is TRBV18; TRBD1 agrees at 9 bases. There are 12 residues in the CDR3. V lost 6 bases to trimming and J lost 8 bases; unmatched junction nucleotides: 4. Germline-derived CDR1 and CDR2 are KGHSH and LQKENI. CDR3 in DNA: TGTGCCAGCTCGCTACAGGGGGCGGAAGCTTTCTTT. Its translation is CASSLQGAEAFF.

This clone has a single count. The chain employs TRBV27 and TRBJ1-4, with 9 bases aligning to TRBD1. V dropped 5 bases and J dropped 0; count of bases not matched to a gene: 7. This CDR3 has 17 residues. Germline CDR1 is MNHEY and CDR2 is SMNVEV (reference sequence). This CDR3 reads CASSTGQGRATNEKLFF. The CDR3 DNA sequence: TGTGCCAGCAGTACCGGACAGGGGCGGGCAACTAATGAAAAACTGTTTTTT.

This chain joins TRBV6-4 and TRBJ2-6; 7 positions agree with TRBD1. Trimming at V came to 7 bases and at J to 3 bases, leaving 6 bases not matched to a gene. The germline V gene encodes CDR1 MRHNA and CDR2 SNTAGT. The CDR3 contains 15 residues. The CDR3 loop reads CASKEGAGGANVLTF. For the CDR3, the DNA is TGTGCCAGCAAAGAGGGGGCAGGTGGGGCCAACGTCCTGACTTTC.

The rearrangement joins TRBV28 to TRBJ2-1, with 14 bases identical to TRBD2. Germline V CDR1 and CDR2: MDHEN, SYDVKM. This CDR3 has 19 amino acids. With V trimmed by 4 bases and J by 3 bases, 11 bases remained unmatched. CDR3 nucleotide sequence: TGTGCCAGCAGTTCGTCCGGGACTAGCGGGAGTAGGGGCTACAATGAGCAGTTCTTC. Protein: CASSSSGTSGSRGYNEQFF.